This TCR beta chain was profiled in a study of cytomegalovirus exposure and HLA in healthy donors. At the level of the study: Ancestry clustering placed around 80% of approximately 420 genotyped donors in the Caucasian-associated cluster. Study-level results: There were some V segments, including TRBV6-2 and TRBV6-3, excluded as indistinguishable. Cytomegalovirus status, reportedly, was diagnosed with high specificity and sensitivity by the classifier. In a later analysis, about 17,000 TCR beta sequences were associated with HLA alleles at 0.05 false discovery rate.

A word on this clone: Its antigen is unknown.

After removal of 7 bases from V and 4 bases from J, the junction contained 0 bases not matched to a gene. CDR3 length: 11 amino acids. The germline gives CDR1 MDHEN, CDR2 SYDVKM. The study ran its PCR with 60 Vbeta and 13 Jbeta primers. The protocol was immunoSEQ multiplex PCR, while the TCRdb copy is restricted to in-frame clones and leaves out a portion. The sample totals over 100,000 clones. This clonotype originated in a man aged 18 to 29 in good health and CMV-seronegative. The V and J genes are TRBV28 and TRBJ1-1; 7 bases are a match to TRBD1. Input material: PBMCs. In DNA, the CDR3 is TGTGCCAGCAAGGGGGCCACTGAAGCTTTCTTT. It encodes CASKGATEAFF.